A selection of T cell receptor beta chains follows, all from one sample in a study of sequential checkpoint blockade in melanoma. Produced via immunoSEQ multiplex PCR; TCRdb's table is partial and in-frame only. The table lists 32,000 or so clones, around 82% of them singletons, with 18% in the top ten. The sample here was CD8+ T cells sorted from blood (inferred from file names), taken from a patient given nivolumab and ipilimumab in sequence. The receptor source for this set is a human donor with melanoma. Each CDR3 is given without its conserved first and last residue. Size values are once, few and many counts, or a class for expanded clones, and some rows have none.

clone_size cdr3_length v_call cdr3_aa
- 12 TRBV28 ASSFPGGTNEQY
- 13 TRBV5-4 ASSSPGQGQNEQY
- 10 TRBV19 ASNRGTDTQY
- 13 TRBV6-4 ASSEVTGGHSPLH
- 14 TRBV5-6 ASSSRRGAGYYEQY
- 11 TRBV5-1 ASSPRETYEQY
- 11 TRBV28 ASSQTGATEAF
- 13 TRBV2 ARQITPGGNYGYT
- 15 TRBV27 ASSYNSRTPLNYGYT
- 14 TRBV5-1 ASSWETGEVYNEQF
few 12 TRBV5-1 ASSLGGMSYEQY
- 9 TRBV12-5 ASGAFRAQH
- 15 TRBV13 ASSKGLAGGKAYEQY
- 10 TRBV29-1 SVVAGLYEQY
- 13 TRBV6-1 ASSELAGRYNEQF
- 13 TRBV6-5 ASTTGESGANVLT
- 14 TRBV6-6 ASSSRQLGFTDTQY
few 12 TRBV27 ASSLDRPNTEAF
- 13 TRBV30 AWSMSGDPNTEAF
- 15 TRBV11-2 ASSYRDRGSLGNTIY
medium-sized 12 TRBV10-3 AISDPDRVDEQY
- 13 TRBV9 ASSVGVGQGTGYT
- 13 TRBV5-6 ASSLGQSMNTEAF
- 12 TRBV6-1 ASSWDRGNYGYT
- 13 TRBV7-8 ASKTDSNLYNEQF